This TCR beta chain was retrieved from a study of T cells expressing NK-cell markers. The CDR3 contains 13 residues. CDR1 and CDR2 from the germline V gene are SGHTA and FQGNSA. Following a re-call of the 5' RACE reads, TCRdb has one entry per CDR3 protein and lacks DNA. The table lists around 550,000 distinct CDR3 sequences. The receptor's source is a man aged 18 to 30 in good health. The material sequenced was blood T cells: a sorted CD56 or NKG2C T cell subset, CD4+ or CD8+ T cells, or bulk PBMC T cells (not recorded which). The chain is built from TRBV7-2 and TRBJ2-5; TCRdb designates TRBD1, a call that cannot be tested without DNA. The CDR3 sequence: CASSPDGGRTQYF.